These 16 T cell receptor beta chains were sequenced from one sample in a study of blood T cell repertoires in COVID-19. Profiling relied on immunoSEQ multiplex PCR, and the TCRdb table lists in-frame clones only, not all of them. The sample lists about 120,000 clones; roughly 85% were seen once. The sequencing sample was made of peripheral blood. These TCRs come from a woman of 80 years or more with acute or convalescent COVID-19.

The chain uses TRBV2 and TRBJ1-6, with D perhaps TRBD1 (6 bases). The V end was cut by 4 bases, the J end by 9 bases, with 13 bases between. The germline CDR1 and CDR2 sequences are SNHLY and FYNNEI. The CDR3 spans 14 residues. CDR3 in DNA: TGTGCCAGCAGTGGACTCAGGGGTACTTCACCCCTCCACTTT. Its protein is CASSGLRGTSPLHF.

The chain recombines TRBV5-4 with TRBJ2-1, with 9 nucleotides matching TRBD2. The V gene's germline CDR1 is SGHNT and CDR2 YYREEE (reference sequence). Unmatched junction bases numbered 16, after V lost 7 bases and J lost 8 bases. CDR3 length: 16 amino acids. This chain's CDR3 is CASGTGLRGGQDEQFF. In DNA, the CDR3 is TGTGCCAGCGGAACAGGGTTGCGGGGGGGCCAAGATGAGCAGTTCTTC.

The CDR3 here is CASSLGQGVNQPQHF. For the CDR3, the DNA is TGTGCCAGCAGCTTAGGACAGGGCGTCAATCAGCCCCAGCATTTT. V gene TRBV7-9 combines with J gene TRBJ1-5, with 7 bases matching TRBD1. The CDR3 has 15 residues. CDR1 SEHNR and CDR2 FQNEAQ come from the germline V gene (reference sequence). V dropped 1 base and J dropped 3; count of bases not matched to a gene: 3.

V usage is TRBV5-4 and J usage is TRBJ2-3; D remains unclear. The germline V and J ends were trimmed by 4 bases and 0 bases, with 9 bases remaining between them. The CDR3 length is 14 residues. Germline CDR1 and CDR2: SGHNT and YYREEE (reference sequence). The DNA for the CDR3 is TGTGCCAGCAGCCCTCCTACTAGCACAGATACGCAGTATTTT. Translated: CASSPPTSTDTQYF.

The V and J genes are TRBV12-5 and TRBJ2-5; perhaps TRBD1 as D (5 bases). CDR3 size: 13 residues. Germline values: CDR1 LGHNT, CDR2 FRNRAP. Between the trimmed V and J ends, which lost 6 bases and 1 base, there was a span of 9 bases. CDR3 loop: CASGQGTQETQYF. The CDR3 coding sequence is TGTGCTAGTGGCCAGGGTACCCAAGAGACCCAGTACTTC.

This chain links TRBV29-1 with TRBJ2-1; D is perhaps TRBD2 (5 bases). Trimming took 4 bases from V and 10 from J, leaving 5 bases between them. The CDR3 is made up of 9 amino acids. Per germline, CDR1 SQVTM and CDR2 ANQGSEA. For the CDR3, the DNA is TGCAGCGTTGGAGGGGAGCAGTTCTTC. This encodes CSVGGEQFF.

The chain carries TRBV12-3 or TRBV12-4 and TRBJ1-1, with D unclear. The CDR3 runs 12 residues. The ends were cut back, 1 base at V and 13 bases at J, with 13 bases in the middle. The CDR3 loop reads CASSLGEGNGFF. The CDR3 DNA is TGTGCCAGCAGTTTAGGAGAGGGCAATGGTTTCTTT.

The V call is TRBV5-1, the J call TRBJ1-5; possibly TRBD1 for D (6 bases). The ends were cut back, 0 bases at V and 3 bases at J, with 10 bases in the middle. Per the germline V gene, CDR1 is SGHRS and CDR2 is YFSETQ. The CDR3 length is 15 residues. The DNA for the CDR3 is TGCGCCAGCAGCTTGGGGGACACCAACAATCAGCCCCAGCATTTT. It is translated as CASSLGDTNNQPQHF.

The CDR3 DNA reads TGTGCCAGCAGCCCCAGCGGGGGGCGTACAGAGACCCAGTACTTC. Its translation is CASSPSGGRTETQYF. V is TRBV7-2 and J is TRBJ2-5; TRBD2 agrees at 9 bases. Germline-derived CDR1 and CDR2 are SGHTA and FQGNSA. CDR3 length: 15 residues. Losses at the gene ends were 5 bases for V and 4 bases for J; bases not matched to a gene: 8.

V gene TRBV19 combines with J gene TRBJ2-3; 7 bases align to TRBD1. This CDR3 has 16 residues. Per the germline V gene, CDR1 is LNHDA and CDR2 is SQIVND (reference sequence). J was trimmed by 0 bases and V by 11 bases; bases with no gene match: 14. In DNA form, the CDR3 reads TGTGCCTCCTCCTACTGGGGACAGTCTAGCACAGATACGCAGTATTTT. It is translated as CASSYWGQSSTDTQYF.

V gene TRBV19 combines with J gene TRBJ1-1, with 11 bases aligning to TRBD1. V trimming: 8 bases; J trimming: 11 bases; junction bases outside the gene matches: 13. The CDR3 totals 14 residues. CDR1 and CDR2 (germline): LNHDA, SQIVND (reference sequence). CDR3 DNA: TGTGCCAGTCGGTTGGACAGGGGGCGCCGGGGGGCTTTCTTT. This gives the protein CASRLDRGRRGAFF.

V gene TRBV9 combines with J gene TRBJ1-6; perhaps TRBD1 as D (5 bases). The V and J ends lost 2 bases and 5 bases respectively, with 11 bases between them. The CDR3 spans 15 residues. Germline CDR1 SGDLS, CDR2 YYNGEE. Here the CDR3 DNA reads TGTGCCAGCAGCGTGAACGGGGGGGATAATTCACCCCTCCACTTT. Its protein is CASSVNGGDNSPLHF.

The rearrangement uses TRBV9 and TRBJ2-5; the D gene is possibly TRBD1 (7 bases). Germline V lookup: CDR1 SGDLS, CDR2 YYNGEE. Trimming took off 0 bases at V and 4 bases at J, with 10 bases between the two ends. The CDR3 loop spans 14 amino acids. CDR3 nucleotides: TGTGCCAGCAGCGTAGGACAGGGAGGAGAGACCCAGTACTTC. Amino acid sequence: CASSVGQGGETQYF.

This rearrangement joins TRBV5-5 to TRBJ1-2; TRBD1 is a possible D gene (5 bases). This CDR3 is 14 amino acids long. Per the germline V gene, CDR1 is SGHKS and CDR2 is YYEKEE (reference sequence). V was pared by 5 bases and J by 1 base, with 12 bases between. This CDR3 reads CASSPSGFNYGYTF. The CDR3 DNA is TGTGCCAGCAGTCCTTCAGGGTTTAACTATGGCTACACCTTC.

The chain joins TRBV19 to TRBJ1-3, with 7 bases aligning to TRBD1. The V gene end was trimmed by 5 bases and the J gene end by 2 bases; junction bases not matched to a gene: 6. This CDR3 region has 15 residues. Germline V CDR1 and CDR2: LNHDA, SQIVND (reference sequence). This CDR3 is CASSARTGPGNTIYF. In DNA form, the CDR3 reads TGTGCCAGTAGTGCCCGGACAGGCCCTGGAAACACCATATATTTT.

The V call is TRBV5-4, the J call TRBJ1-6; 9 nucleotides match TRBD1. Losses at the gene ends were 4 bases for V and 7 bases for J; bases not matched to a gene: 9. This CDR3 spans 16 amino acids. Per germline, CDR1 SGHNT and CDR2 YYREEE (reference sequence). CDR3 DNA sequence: TGTGCCAGCAGCCCCGGGACAGGGTTTGTCAATTCACCCCTCCACTTT. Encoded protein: CASSPGTGFVNSPLHF.